These 25 T cell receptor beta chains came from one sample sequenced in a study of vaccination effects on CD4 cells after COVID-19. The antigens these receptors bind are not known. Using immunoSEQ multiplex PCR, the repertoire was profiled, and TCRdb retains in-frame clones only, with some absent. The sample holds tens of thousands of clones; approximately 72% are singletons and the top ten take about 9.7%. With the ViraFEST assay, the study expanded antigen-specific CD4+ T cells using viral peptide pools, then sequenced them. When less than 13 days of culture had elapsed, CD4+ T cells were isolated. Prior SARS-CoV-2 infection was absent in the vaccine recipients, as shown by negative nucleocapsid antibodies. The sequencing used CD4+ T cells from PBMCs cultured with HCoV-NL63 spike peptides, collected before COVID-19 vaccination. The receptors originated from a human donor who received a COVID-19 vaccine.

This clone was seen once. This chain links TRBV29-1 with TRBJ2-1, with D unresolved. V lost 6 bases to trimming and J lost 6 bases, with 9 bases between them. The germline CDR1 and CDR2 sequences are SQVTM and ANQGSEA. CDR3 length equals 11 residues. The CDR3 DNA sequence: TGCAGCGTGATTATCCTCAATGAGCAGTTCTTC. Its protein is CSVIILNEQFF.

The rearrangement links TRBV3-1 (or the pseudogene TRBV3-2) to TRBJ1-1; the match to TRBD1 covers 7 bases. Germline assignment: CDR1 LGHDT and CDR2 YNNKEL (reference sequence). J gave up 6 bases and V 3 bases, and 4 bases lay outside the gene matches. The CDR3 extends over 13 amino acids. CDR3: CASSQRTGPEAFF. DNA for the CDR3: TGTGCCAGCAGCCAGAGGACAGGTCCTGAAGCTTTCTTT.

This sequence joins TRBV9 and TRBJ1-4, with D uncertain. CDR1 and CDR2 (germline): SGDLS, YYNGEE. Trimming shortened V by 0 bases and J by 0 bases, and 3 bases separated the two germline ends. The CDR3 runs 14 residues. CDR3 in DNA: TGTGCCAGCAGCGTAGGAACAACTAATGAAAAACTGTTTTTT. Its protein product is CASSVGTTNEKLFF.

V is TRBV6-5 and J is TRBJ1-4, with D unresolved. CDR1 is MNHEY and CDR2 is SVGAGI in the germline V gene. Trimming took off 1 base at V and 6 bases at J, with 9 bases between the two ends. The CDR3 length is 14 residues. The CDR3 loop reads CASSYFPSHEKLFF. The CDR3 nucleotides are TGTGCCAGCAGTTACTTTCCGTCCCATGAAAAACTGTTTTTT.

The V gene is TRBV29-1, the J gene TRBJ2-5; 8 nucleotides match TRBD2. This CDR3 is built from 13 residues. The trim removed 3 bases at V and 4 bases at J, leaving 4 bases unmatched. The germline V gene has CDR1 SQVTM and CDR2 ANQGSEA. This CDR3 is CSVDTSGSETQYF. The DNA for the CDR3 is TGCAGCGTTGACACTAGCGGCTCAGAGACCCAGTACTTC.

This clone is categorized as medium-sized. The V gene is TRBV4-2, the J gene TRBJ2-1; D not certain. This CDR3 region has 14 residues. Germline CDR1 is LGHNA and CDR2 is YNFKEQ. The ends were cut back, 2 bases at V and 10 bases at J, with 15 bases in the middle. The CDR3 loop is CASSQLTPPSEQFF. The CDR3 DNA reads TGTGCCAGCAGCCAATTAACTCCTCCGAGCGAGCAGTTCTTC.

This rearrangement joins TRBV5-1 to TRBJ1-2; D is ambiguous. The germline V and J ends were trimmed by 3 bases and 10 bases, with 13 bases remaining between them. The CDR3 is 12 residues long. Germline assignment: CDR1 SGHRS and CDR2 YFSETQ. CDR3 amino acids: CASSSEQLIYTF. CDR3 in DNA: TGCGCCAGCAGCTCCGAGCAGTTAATCTACACCTTC.

The table lists this clone with a count of one. The V and J genes are TRBV5-4 and TRBJ2-5; D possibly corresponds to TRBD2 (5 bases). The ends were cut back, 0 bases at V and 5 bases at J, with 8 bases in the middle. CDR1 is SGHNT, CDR2 YYREEE, per germline (reference sequence). The CDR3 spans 13 residues. The CDR3 DNA is TGTGCCAGCAGCTTGGCGGGGTGGGAGACCCAGTACTTC. Its translation is CASSLAGWETQYF.

The rearrangement links TRBV6-2 or TRBV6-3 to TRBJ2-1; D might be TRBD1 or TRBD2, each matching 5 bases. Germline-derived CDR1 and CDR2 are MNHEY and SVGEGT. The CDR3 loop spans 18 amino acids. Trimming took 2 bases from V and 4 from J, leaving 21 bases between them. The CDR3 here is CASSYPRGGARVYNEQFF. The CDR3 DNA reads TGTGCCAGCAGTTACCCCCGGGGTGGGGCGCGGGTTTACAATGAGCAGTTCTTC.

This chain uses TRBV7-9 with TRBJ2-1; 10 bases match TRBD2. The V segment lost 3 bases and the J segment 0 bases; nucleotides outside the gene matches: 11. The CDR3 has 19 residues. CDR1 and CDR2 (germline): SEHNR, FQNEAQ (reference sequence). CDR3 sequence reads: CASSFTSGIRRSSYNEQFF. CDR3 bases: TGTGCCAGCAGCTTCACTAGCGGGATCCGCCGTTCCTCCTACAATGAGCAGTTCTTC.

V gene TRBV5-1 combines with J gene TRBJ1-6, with D perhaps TRBD1 (5 bases). V shed 9 bases and J shed 7 bases, with 17 bases lying between them. CDR1 and CDR2 from the germline V gene are SGHRS and YFSETQ. The CDR3 has 14 residues. The CDR3 here is CATRDVQENSPLHF. DNA for the CDR3: TGCGCCACCAGGGACGTGCAGGAGAATTCACCCCTCCACTTT.

This rearrangement joins TRBV6-4 to TRBJ1-5; D is undetermined. Between the trimmed V and J ends, which lost 6 bases and 4 bases, there was a span of 10 bases. The CDR3 totals 13 residues. Germline CDR1 is MRHNA and CDR2 is SNTAGT. The CDR3 nucleotides are TGTGCCAGCAGCCTGGACGGGAATCAGCCCCAGCATTTT. Translation gives CASSLDGNQPQHF.

The rearrangement joins TRBV11-3 to TRBJ2-5; D possibly corresponds to TRBD2 (6 bases). V lost 5 bases and J 4 bases, leaving 11 bases between the germline ends. The CDR3 is 13 residues long. Germline lookup yields CDR1 SGHNT and CDR2 YENEEA. This chain's CDR3 is CASSTWRGETQYF. DNA of the CDR3: TGTGCCAGCAGCACTTGGCGGGGAGAGACCCAGTACTTC.

The genes are TRBV3-1 (or the pseudogene TRBV3-2) and TRBJ1-2; no reliable D call. The CDR3 has 13 amino acids. V was trimmed by 0 bases and J by 9 bases, leaving 11 bases between them. Germline CDR1 reads LGHDT; CDR2 reads YNNKEL (reference sequence). This CDR3 reads CASSQDGLQRYTF. CDR3 nucleotide sequence: TGTGCCAGCAGCCAAGACGGGCTACAACGCTACACCTTC.

This clone has just a few counts. This chain connects TRBV21-1 to TRBJ2-3; the D call in the table, TRBD2, was not verified against the DNA. TRBV21-1 corresponds to a pseudogene. The CDR3 runs to 19 residues. DNA for the CDR3: TGTGCCAGCAGCACCGGACGGCTAGCGGGAGCGTGGGATCCAGATACGCAGTATTTT. It codes for CASSTGRLAGAWDPDTQYF.

V gene TRBV10-3 combines with J gene TRBJ2-1; 8 nucleotides agree with TRBD2. V shed 0 bases and J 14 bases; nucleotides not matched to a gene: 9. The CDR3 contains 14 residues. The germline gives CDR1 ENHRY, CDR2 SYGVKD. The chain's CDR3 is CAISESIAGLPEFF. CDR3 nucleotides: TGTGCCATCAGTGAGTCTATAGCGGGGCTCCCGGAGTTCTTC.

The rearrangement joins TRBV5-1 to TRBJ2-7; D remains ambiguous. The CDR3 loop spans 13 amino acids. V was shortened by 0 bases and J by 4 bases, with 8 bases between the two germline ends. Germline V gives CDR1 SGHRS, CDR2 YFSETQ. The DNA for the CDR3 is TGCGCCAGCAGCTTGGGGTTTGAATACGAGCAGTACTTC. The encoded protein is CASSLGFEYEQYF.

The rearrangement uses TRBV10-1 and TRBJ2-2, with D possibly matching TRBD1 (6 bases). The germline V and J ends were trimmed by 9 bases and 3 bases, with 17 bases remaining between them. The CDR3 is made up of 15 amino acids. CDR1 is WNHNN and CDR2 is SYGVQD in the germline V gene (reference sequence). This CDR3 reads CASRRGNSDTGELFF. The CDR3 DNA sequence: TGCGCCAGTAGAAGGGGGAACTCGGACACCGGGGAGCTGTTTTTT.

The chain employs TRBV5-1 and TRBJ2-6; TRBD2 aligns across 7 bases. Germline V gene sequence: CDR1 SGHRS, CDR2 YFSETQ. The V segment lost 4 bases and the J segment 1 base; nucleotides outside the gene matches: 11. The length of the CDR3 is 18 residues. The CDR3 loop reads CASSLGGGLKSGANVLTF. CDR3 nucleotide sequence: TGCGCCAGCAGCCTTGGGGGGGGGTTAAAATCTGGGGCCAACGTCCTGACTTTC.

V and J are TRBV6-5 and TRBJ2-7, with 8 bases lining up with TRBD1. The CDR3 has 15 amino acids. Germline V CDR1 and CDR2: MNHEY, SVGAGI. V lost 5 bases to trimming and J lost 8 bases; unmatched junction nucleotides: 14. CDR3 in amino acids: CASSPTPRTGNKQYF. CDR3 in DNA: TGTGCCAGCAGTCCCACCCCTCGGACAGGGAATAAGCAGTACTTC.

This sequence joins TRBV5-1 and TRBJ1-6; D is undetermined. Germline lookup yields CDR1 SGHRS and CDR2 YFSETQ. Trimming removed 4 bases at V and 6 bases at J, with 11 bases between. The CDR3 is 14 amino acids. The CDR3, as DNA: TGCGCCAGCAGCACTACGGACCTTAATTCACCCCTCCACTTT. Protein sequence: CASSTTDLNSPLHF.

The chain couples TRBV6-5 to TRBJ1-3; D gene unclear. There are 16 residues in the CDR3. Germline values: CDR1 MNHEY, CDR2 SVGAGI. The germline V and J ends were trimmed by 2 bases and 0 bases, with 11 bases remaining between them. The CDR3 region has the DNA TGTGCCAGCAGTTACGGCAAGTACCTCTCTGGAAACACCATATATTTT. Amino acids: CASSYGKYLSGNTIYF.

This chain joins TRBV18 and TRBJ1-6, with 10 bases identical to TRBD1. The CDR3 spans 15 residues. The V gene end was trimmed by 3 bases and the J gene end by 10 bases; junction bases not matched to a gene: 6. The germline CDR1 and CDR2 sequences are KGHSH and LQKENI. The DNA for the CDR3 is TGTGCCAGCTCACCCGGGACAGGGGAAGGATCACCCCTCCACTTT. It yields the protein CASSPGTGEGSPLHF.

The gene calls are TRBV5-4 and TRBJ2-2; 10 bases map to TRBD2. The CDR3 runs to 16 residues. V was clipped by 5 bases and J by 1 base; unmatched bases: 5. Germline values: CDR1 SGHNT, CDR2 YYREEE (reference sequence). Here the CDR3 reads CASRIAGGRNTGELFF. The CDR3 coding sequence is TGTGCCAGCAGAATAGCGGGAGGCCGGAACACCGGGGAGCTGTTTTTT.

The chain combines TRBV9 with TRBJ2-7; perhaps TRBD1 as D (7 bases). The CDR3 extends over 14 amino acids. Per the germline V gene, CDR1 is SGDLS and CDR2 is YYNGEE. With 2 bases removed from V and 1 base from J, the gap between germline ends came to 10 bases. CDR3 residues: CASSVEGQSYEQYF. The CDR3 DNA reads TGTGCCAGCAGCGTGGAGGGACAGTCCTACGAGCAGTACTTC.